The 31 T cell receptor beta chains listed next were all sequenced from one sample in a study of cytotoxic CD8 clonotypes in ibrutinib-treated CLL. Profiled with immunoSEQ multiplex PCR; TCRdb holds only in-frame clones, not every one. Altogether around 50,000 clones are present, more than 55% being singletons, with the ten largest covering roughly a quarter. Source: PBMCs, taken after 24 months of ibrutinib treatment. The receptors were gathered from a human donor with chronic lymphocytic leukemia.

The V call is TRBV5-1, the J call TRBJ1-4; D is unresolved. The CDR3 length is 15 residues. Germline V gives CDR1 SGHRS, CDR2 YFSETQ. Trimming pared 0 bases from V and 6 bases from J, leaving 12 bases between. The CDR3 loop reads CASSLDGSLYEKLFF. CDR3 nucleotide sequence: TGCGCCAGCAGCTTGGACGGGTCTTTATATGAAAAACTGTTTTTT.

This clone has just a few counts. The chain couples TRBV5-1 to TRBJ2-7; a possible D gene is TRBD1 (6 bases). Per the germline V gene, CDR1 is SGHRS and CDR2 is YFSETQ. This CDR3 spans 15 amino acids. With 4 bases removed from V and 5 bases from J, the gap between germline ends came to 19 bases. The CDR3 loop reads CASSTKLTGKDEQYF. The DNA of the CDR3 is TGCGCCAGCAGCACGAAATTAACAGGGAAGGACGAGCAGTACTTC.

Relative to its sample, this clone is medium-sized (0.01 to 0.1%). J is TRBJ2-7 and V is TRBV6-4, with 10 bases identical to TRBD2. The germline gives CDR1 MRHNA, CDR2 SNTAGT. The CDR3 contains 16 residues. V lost 2 bases and J lost 1; bases outside the gene matches: 5. CDR3 coding DNA: TGTGCCAGCAGTGACCCCAGCGGGGGGGAATCCTACGAGCAGTACTTC. Its protein product is CASSDPSGGESYEQYF.

The sample holds a few counts of this clone. The chain has TRBV29-1 and TRBJ1-5, with D perhaps TRBD1 (5 bases). V lost 7 bases and J 3 bases, leaving 16 bases between the germline ends. Germline V gives CDR1 SQVTM, CDR2 ANQGSEA. The CDR3 is 14 amino acids. The CDR3 is CSAGAETPNQPQHF. As DNA, the CDR3 is TGCAGCGCCGGGGCCGAAACCCCCAATCAGCCCCAGCATTTT.

This clone was observed a handful of times. This chain uses TRBV10-2 with TRBJ1-5; a possible D gene is TRBD1 (5 bases). Germline V gives CDR1 WSHSY, CDR2 SAAADI. This CDR3 has 16 amino acids. The V and J ends lost 0 bases and 0 bases respectively, with 9 bases between them. The CDR3 is CASSESRGGSNQPQHF. CDR3 coding DNA: TGCGCCAGCAGTGAGTCTCGGGGGGGTAGCAATCAGCCCCAGCATTTT.

This clone was seen a few times. The chain uses TRBV14 and TRBJ1-5; D is undetermined. The ends were cut back, 6 bases at V and 6 bases at J, with 15 bases in the middle. The CDR3 sequence is 14 residues long. CDR1 is SGHDN and CDR2 is FVKESK in the germline V gene. In nucleotides, the CDR3 is TGTGCCAGCAGTCGGACCGGCCGGGGTCAGCCCCAGCATTTT. It is translated as CASSRTGRGQPQHF.

The chain couples TRBV5-1 to TRBJ2-3, with D possibly being TRBD1 or TRBD2 (6 bases each). Germline V CDR1 and CDR2: SGHRS, YFSETQ. The CDR3 length is 15 residues. V was cut by 5 bases and J by 5 bases, with 18 bases left in between. The CDR3 DNA reads TGCGCCAGCAGGGTTGGTGGGGGGCGCGAAGATACGCAGTATTTT. It encodes CASRVGGGREDTQYF. The full variable domain, with the rest looked up from reference TRBV5-1 and TRBJ2-3, is KAGVTQTPRYLIKTRGQQVTLSCSPISGHRSVSWYQQTPGQGLQFLFEYFSETQRNKGNFPGRFSGRQFSNSRSEMNVSTLELGDSALYLCASRVGGGREDTQYFGPGTRLTVL.

V gene TRBV4-1 combines with J gene TRBJ2-1; 9 bases agree with TRBD2. The CDR3 sequence is 16 residues long. With 4 bases clipped from V and 3 bases from J, the junction kept 7 bases outside the gene matches. Germline V gene data show CDR1 as MGHRA and CDR2 as YSYEKL. CDR3 region: CASSRFGRGGYNEQFF. In nucleotides, the CDR3 is TGCGCCAGCAGCCGCTTCGGGCGGGGGGGCTACAATGAGCAGTTCTTC.

The rearrangement uses TRBV7-2 and TRBJ1-5; TRBD1 might be the D (5 bases). Trimming took off 5 bases at V and 2 bases at J, with 7 bases between the two ends. CDR3 size: 13 residues. CDR1 and CDR2 from the germline V gene are SGHTA and FQGNSA. CDR3: CASSQGRNQPQHF. The CDR3 coding sequence is TGTGCCAGCAGCCAGGGCCGCAATCAGCCCCAGCATTTT. Variable domain in full (rest from reference TRBV7-2 and TRBJ1-5): GAGVSQSPSNKVTEKGKDVELRCDPISGHTALYWYRQSLGQGLEFLIYFQGNSAPDKSGLPSDRFSAERTGGSVSTLTIQRTQQEDSAVYLCASSQGRNQPQHFGDGTRLSIL.

The chain couples TRBV2 to TRBJ1-1; D is uncertain. Germline-derived CDR1 and CDR2 are SNHLY and FYNNEI. The CDR3 contains 14 residues. Trimming removed 7 bases from V and 0 bases from J, with 12 bases in between. The CDR3 loop reads CASTQMGLNTEAFF. The CDR3 nucleotides are TGTGCCAGCACTCAGATGGGCCTGAACACTGAAGCTTTCTTT.

V gene TRBV6-6 combines with J gene TRBJ1-6; D call uncertain. Trimming cost V 8 bases and J 7 bases, with 15 bases left between them. This CDR3 is 14 amino acids long. Germline V gene data show CDR1 as MNHNY and CDR2 as SVGAGI (reference sequence). The CDR3 region is CASGLGVGNSPLHF. The CDR3 coding sequence is TGTGCCAGCGGACTCGGGGTGGGCAATTCACCCCTCCACTTT.

This clone was seen a handful of times. The rearrangement uses TRBV5-4 and TRBJ2-6; 8 positions agree with TRBD1. Germline V CDR1 and CDR2: SGHNT, YYREEE (reference sequence). The trim removed 4 bases at V and 8 bases at J, leaving 8 bases unmatched. The CDR3 runs to 15 residues. The CDR3 loop reads CASSLDRGGTNVLTF. The CDR3 nucleotides are TGTGCCAGCAGCCTAGACAGGGGAGGAACCAACGTCCTGACTTTC.

The chain employs TRBV2 and TRBJ2-7; TRBD1 agrees at 10 bases. The CDR3 consists of 14 residues. Germline trimming cut 7 bases from V and 5 bases from J; bases unmatched to any gene: 8. From germline, CDR1 is SNHLY and CDR2 FYNNEI. CDR3 loop: CASTRTGGPHEQYF. The CDR3 nucleotides are TGTGCCAGCACCAGGACAGGGGGTCCCCACGAGCAGTACTTC.

The chain joins TRBV7-8 to TRBJ1-1; D is perhaps TRBD1 (5 bases). Trimming stripped 3 bases from V and 1 base from J, with 9 bases between. This CDR3 is 14 amino acids long. Germline V gene sequence: CDR1 SGHVS, CDR2 FQNEAQ. CDR3 coding DNA: TGTGCCAGCAGCTTGCTTGGGGGGAACACTGAAGCTTTCTTT. This translates into CASSLLGGNTEAFF.

This clone was detected a few times. The gene calls are TRBV11-2 and TRBJ1-2; the D gene is possibly TRBD1 (5 bases). The CDR3 extends over 14 amino acids. V lost 5 bases and J 8 bases, leaving 18 bases between the germline ends. The germline CDR1 and CDR2 sequences are SGHAT and FQNNGV. CDR3 protein: CASSTRGGNEGYTF. CDR3 DNA sequence: TGTGCCAGCAGCACACGGGGGGGGAACGAGGGCTACACCTTC.

In nucleotides, the CDR3 is TGCGCCAGCACGGACAGGGAGCGGCAGCCCCAGCATTTT. Its protein is CASTDRERQPQHF. This rearrangement joins TRBV10-2 to TRBJ1-5, with 8 bases lining up with TRBD1. The CDR3 spans 13 residues. Germline assignment: CDR1 WSHSY and CDR2 SAAADI. The ends lost 7 bases at V and 7 bases at J; junction bases unmatched: 6.

This chain uses TRBV7-8 with TRBJ2-7; 7 bases are a match to TRBD1. The junction had 4 bases not matched to a gene; V was cut back by 1 base and J by 1 base. Germline V CDR1 and CDR2: SGHVS, FQNEAQ. This CDR3 region has 15 residues. This chain's CDR3 is CASSLERTGSYEQYF. The CDR3 DNA follows: TGTGCCAGCAGCTTAGAGAGGACAGGTTCCTACGAGCAGTACTTC.

This clone came up a few times. The chain couples TRBV11-2 to TRBJ2-3; 9 positions agree with TRBD1. The trim removed 5 bases at V and 1 base at J, leaving 7 bases unmatched. This CDR3 spans 16 amino acids. Germline V CDR1 and CDR2: SGHAT, FQNNGV. Here the CDR3 DNA reads TGTGCCAGCAGCCGCAACGACAGGGGGGGCACAGATACGCAGTATTTT. Protein sequence: CASSRNDRGGTDTQYF.

This clone was detected only a few times. In DNA form, the CDR3 reads TGTGCCAGCAGCTTCTCAGGGGCATATGGCTACACCTTC. It codes for CASSFSGAYGYTF. The J gene is TRBJ1-2, the V gene TRBV5-6, with D possibly matching TRBD1 (6 bases). This CDR3 is built from 13 residues. Looked up from germline, CDR1 is SGHDT and CDR2 is YYEEEE. Trimming left V 2 bases short and J 5 bases short, with 10 bases between.

This clone has just a few counts. J is TRBJ1-2 and V is TRBV5-1, with 9 bases lining up with TRBD1. The J segment lost 8 bases and the V segment lost 0 bases, leaving 8 bases of the junction unmatched. There are 15 residues in the CDR3. Per germline, CDR1 SGHRS and CDR2 YFSETQ. The CDR3 DNA reads TGCGCCAGCAGCTTGGGACAGGGGGTAGGATTCGGCTACACCTTC. It codes for CASSLGQGVGFGYTF.

This chain joins TRBV19 and TRBJ1-5, with TRBD1 matching over 7 bases. Unmatched junction bases numbered 2, after V lost 2 bases and J lost 4 bases. CDR1 and CDR2 (germline): LNHDA, SQIVND (reference sequence). There are 14 residues in the CDR3. This CDR3 is CASSITGQNQPQHF. For the CDR3, the DNA is TGTGCCAGTAGTATAACGGGACAGAATCAGCCCCAGCATTTT.

In its sample, this clone was seen once. The chain employs TRBV4-2 and TRBJ2-1; 12 positions match TRBD2. The CDR3 is 18 amino acids. CDR1 and CDR2 from the germline V gene are LGHNA and YNFKEQ. With V trimmed by 1 base and J by 5 bases, 9 bases remained unmatched. As DNA, the CDR3 is TGTGCCAGCAGCCAAGGTAGGCTAGCGGGGGGGCCAGACAATGAGCAGTTCTTC. Amino acids: CASSQGRLAGGPDNEQFF.

The chain is built from TRBV5-1 and TRBJ1-1; no reliable D call. Per germline, CDR1 SGHRS and CDR2 YFSETQ. V lost 5 bases and J lost 3, with 11 bases in between. The CDR3 sequence is 13 residues long. The CDR3 sequence is CASRVSRDTEAFF. For the CDR3, the DNA is TGCGCCAGCAGGGTATCACGGGACACTGAAGCTTTCTTT.

The chain recombines TRBV2 with TRBJ2-1, with D uncertain. The CDR3 contains 14 residues. Germline CDR1 and CDR2: SNHLY and FYNNEI. Trimming shortened V by 8 bases and J by 8 bases, and 19 bases separated the two germline ends. Here the CDR3 reads CASFGRFPSDEQFF. CDR3 sequence (DNA): TGTGCCAGCTTCGGACGGTTCCCGTCGGATGAGCAGTTCTTC.

About this clone: Other DNA variants within this sample encode the same CDR3. The V call is TRBV7-9, the J call TRBJ1-5; 11 bases are a match to TRBD1. CDR3 length: 14 residues. Germline V lookup: CDR1 SEHNR, CDR2 FQNEAQ (reference sequence). With V trimmed by 5 bases and J by 6 bases, 3 bases remained unmatched. DNA for the CDR3: TGTGCCAGCAGCCGGGGGACAGGGGGTCAGCCCCAGCATTTT. Protein: CASSRGTGGQPQHF.

This clone was seen a single time. The genes are TRBV6-1 and TRBJ2-7; D gene ambiguous. Trimming took off 5 bases at V and 3 bases at J, with 8 bases between the two ends. Germline CDR1 reads MNHNS; CDR2 reads SASEGT. CDR3 length: 12 amino acids. CDR3 nucleotide sequence: TGTGCCAGCAGTACCATGAGCTACGAGCAGTACTTC. This gives the protein CASSTMSYEQYF.

V and J are TRBV19 and TRBJ1-2, with D uncertain. Germline V gene lookup returns CDR1 LNHDA and CDR2 SQIVND (reference sequence). Trimming removed 8 bases at V and 3 bases at J, with 16 bases between. The CDR3 totals 14 residues. The CDR3 sequence: CASSPGLRDYGYTF. The CDR3 DNA is TGTGCCAGTTCTCCGGGGTTACGGGACTATGGCTACACCTTC.

In the case of this clone: Being one base from a much bigger clone, this may be a read error. Other DNA sequences within the sample encode an identical CDR3. This chain connects TRBV5-1 to TRBJ1-2; a weak D match, TRBD1 (6 bases). The germline CDR1 and CDR2 sequences are SGHRS and YFSETQ. This CDR3 region has 13 residues. CDR3 DNA sequence: TGCGCCAGCAGCTTGACCGAAACGGGGGGCTACACTTTC. This codes for CASSLTETGGYTF.

This chain links TRBV5-1 with TRBJ2-7; 9 bases line up with TRBD2. Germline V lookup: CDR1 SGHRS, CDR2 YFSETQ. Trimming removed 1 base from V and 3 bases from J; junction bases left unmatched: 5. CDR3 size: 15 residues. The CDR3 here is CASSLLTSGNYEQYF. CDR3 coding DNA: TGCGCCAGCAGCTTGTTGACTAGCGGTAACTACGAGCAGTACTTC.

This clone was counted only a few times. The chain has TRBV7-9 and TRBJ1-1; 7 bases fit TRBD1. Germline CDR1 reads SEHNR; CDR2 reads FQNEAQ (reference sequence). The CDR3 consists of 13 residues. Trimming removed 5 bases from V and 5 bases from J; junction bases left unmatched: 5. The CDR3 nucleotides are TGTGCCAGCAGCGCTCAGGGGGGAACTGAAGCTTTCTTT. Its protein product is CASSAQGGTEAFF.

The CDR3 sequence: CASSDRRGGAETQYF. The CDR3 nucleotides read TGTGCCAGCAGCGACAGACGAGGGGGGGCTGAGACCCAGTACTTC. This chain links TRBV7-7 with TRBJ2-5; possibly TRBD2 for D (7 bases). CDR1 is SSHAT and CDR2 is FNYEAQ in the germline V gene (reference sequence). There are 15 residues in the CDR3. Trimming stripped 5 bases from V and 5 bases from J, with 18 bases between.